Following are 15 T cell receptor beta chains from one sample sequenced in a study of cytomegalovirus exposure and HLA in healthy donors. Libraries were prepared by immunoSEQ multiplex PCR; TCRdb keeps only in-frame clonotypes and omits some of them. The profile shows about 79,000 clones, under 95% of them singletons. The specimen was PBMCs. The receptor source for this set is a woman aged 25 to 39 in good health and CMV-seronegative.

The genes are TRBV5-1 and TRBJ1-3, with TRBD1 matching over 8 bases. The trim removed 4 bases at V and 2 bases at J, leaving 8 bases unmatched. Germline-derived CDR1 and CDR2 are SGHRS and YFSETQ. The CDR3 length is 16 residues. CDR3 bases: TGCGCCAGCAGCGCCGACGGACAGGGCCCTGGAAACACCATATATTTT. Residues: CASSADGQGPGNTIYF.

The CDR3 region is CASSLPGGRKANEKLFF. The CDR3 nucleotides are TGTGCCAGCAGTCTACCGGGGGGGCGGAAGGCTAATGAAAAACTGTTTTTT. The V and J genes are TRBV28 and TRBJ1-4; the D gene is possibly TRBD1 (6 bases). Germline CDR1 MDHEN, CDR2 SYDVKM. This CDR3 has 17 residues. Trimming left V 5 bases short and J 3 bases short, with 19 bases between.

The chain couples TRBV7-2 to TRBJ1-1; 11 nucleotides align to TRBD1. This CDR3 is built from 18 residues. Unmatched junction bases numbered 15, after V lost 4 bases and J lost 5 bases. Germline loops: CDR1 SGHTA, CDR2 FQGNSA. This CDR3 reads CASSWTSGQGVGRTEAFF. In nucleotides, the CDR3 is TGTGCCAGCAGCTGGACATCGGGACAGGGGGTCGGGAGGACTGAAGCTTTCTTT.

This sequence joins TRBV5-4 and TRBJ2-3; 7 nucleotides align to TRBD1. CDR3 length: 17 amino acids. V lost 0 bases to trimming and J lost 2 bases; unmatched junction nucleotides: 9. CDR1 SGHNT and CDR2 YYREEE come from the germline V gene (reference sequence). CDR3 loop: CASSLAAARGPTDTQYF. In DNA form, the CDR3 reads TGTGCCAGCAGCTTGGCCGCGGCGAGGGGGCCCACAGATACGCAGTATTTT. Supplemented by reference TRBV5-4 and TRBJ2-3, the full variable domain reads ETGVTQSPTHLIKTRGQQVTLRCSSQSGHNTVSWYQQALGQGPQFIFQYYREEENGRGNFPPRFSGLQFPNYSSELNVNALELDDSALYLCASSLAAARGPTDTQYFGPGTRLTVL.

Here the CDR3 reads CASSLTSSGTRETQYF. The CDR3 DNA sequence: TGCGCCAGCAGCTTGACGTCTAGCGGGACTCGTGAGACCCAGTACTTC. The rearrangement joins TRBV5-1 to TRBJ2-5; 9 nucleotides align to TRBD2. CDR1 is SGHRS, CDR2 YFSETQ, per germline. The J segment lost 5 bases and the V segment lost 1 base, leaving 9 bases of the junction unmatched. The CDR3 length is 16 residues. The full variable domain, rest sourced from reference TRBV5-1 and TRBJ2-5, is KAGVTQTPRYLIKTRGQQVTLSCSPISGHRSVSWYQQTPGQGLQFLFEYFSETQRNKGNFPGRFSGRQFSNSRSEMNVSTLELGDSALYLCASSLTSSGTRETQYFGPGTRLLVL.

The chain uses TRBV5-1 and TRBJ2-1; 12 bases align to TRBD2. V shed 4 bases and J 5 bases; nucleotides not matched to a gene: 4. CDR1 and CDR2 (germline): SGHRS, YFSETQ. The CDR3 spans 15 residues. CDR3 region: CASSGRLAGDNEQFF. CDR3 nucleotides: TGCGCCAGCAGCGGTAGACTAGCGGGGGACAATGAGCAGTTCTTC.

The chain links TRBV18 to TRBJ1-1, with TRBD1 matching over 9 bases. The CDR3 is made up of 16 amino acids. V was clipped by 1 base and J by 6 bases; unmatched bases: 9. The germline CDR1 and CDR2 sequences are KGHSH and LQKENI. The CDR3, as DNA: TGTGCCAGCTCACCACTATCCCCGGGACAGGGAGCTGAAGCTTTCTTT. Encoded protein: CASSPLSPGQGAEAFF. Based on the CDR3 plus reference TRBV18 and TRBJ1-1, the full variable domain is NAGVMQNPRHLVRRRGQEARLRCSPMKGHSHVYWYRQLPEEGLKFMVYLQKENIIDESGMPKERFSAEFPKEGPSILRIQQVVRGDSAAYFCASSPLSPGQGAEAFFGQGTRLTVV.

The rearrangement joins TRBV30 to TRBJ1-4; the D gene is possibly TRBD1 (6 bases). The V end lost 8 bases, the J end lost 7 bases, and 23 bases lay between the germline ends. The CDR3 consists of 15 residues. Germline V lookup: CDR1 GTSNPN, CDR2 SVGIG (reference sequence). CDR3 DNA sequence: TGTGCCGGGACGCAGCGGGGGGGCGCGGGTGAAAAACTGTTTTTT. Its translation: CAGTQRGGAGEKLFF.

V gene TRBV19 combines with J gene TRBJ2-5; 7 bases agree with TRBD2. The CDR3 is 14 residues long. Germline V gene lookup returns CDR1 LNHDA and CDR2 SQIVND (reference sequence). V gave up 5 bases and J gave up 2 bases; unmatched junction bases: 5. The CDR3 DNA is TGTGCCAGTAGTCGAAGCGGGGTACAAGAGACCCAGTACTTC. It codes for CASSRSGVQETQYF. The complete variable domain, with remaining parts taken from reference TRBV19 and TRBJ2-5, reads DGGITQSPKYLFRKEGQNVTLSCEQNLNHDAMYWYRQDPGQGLRLIYYSQIVNDFQKGDIAEGYSVSREKKESFPLTVTSAQKNPTAFYLCASSRSGVQETQYFGPGTRLLVL.

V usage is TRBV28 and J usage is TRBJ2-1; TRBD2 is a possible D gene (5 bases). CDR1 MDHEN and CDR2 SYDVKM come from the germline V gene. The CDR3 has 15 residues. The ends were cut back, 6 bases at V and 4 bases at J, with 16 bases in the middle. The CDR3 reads CASSPTSHPYNEQFF. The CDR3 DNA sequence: TGTGCCAGCAGCCCTACTAGTCATCCGTACAATGAGCAGTTCTTC.

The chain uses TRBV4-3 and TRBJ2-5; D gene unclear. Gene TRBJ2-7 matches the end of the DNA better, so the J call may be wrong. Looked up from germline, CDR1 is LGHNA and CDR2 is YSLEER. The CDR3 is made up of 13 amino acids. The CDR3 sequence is CASSQVLSYEQYF. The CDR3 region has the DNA TGCGCCAGCAGCCAAGTCCTCTCCTACGAGCAGTACTTC.

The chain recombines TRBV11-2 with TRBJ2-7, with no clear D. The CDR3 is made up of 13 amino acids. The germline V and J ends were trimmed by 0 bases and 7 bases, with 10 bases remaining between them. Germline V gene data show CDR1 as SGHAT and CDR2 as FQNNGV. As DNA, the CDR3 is TGTGCCAGCAGCTTAGATCACCCGGGTGAGCAGTACTTC. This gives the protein CASSLDHPGEQYF. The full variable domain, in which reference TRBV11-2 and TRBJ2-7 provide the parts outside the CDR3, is EAGVAQSPRYKIIEKRQSVAFWCNPISGHATLYWYQQILGQGPKLLIQFQNNGVVDDSQLPKDRFSAERLKGVDSTLKIQPAKLEDSAVYLCASSLDHPGEQYFGPGTRLTVT.

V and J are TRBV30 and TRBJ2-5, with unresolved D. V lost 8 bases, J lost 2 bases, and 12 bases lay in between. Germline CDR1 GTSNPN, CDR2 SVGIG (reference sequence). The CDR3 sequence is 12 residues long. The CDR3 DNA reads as TGTGCCAGATCAACAGTTCAAGAGACCCAGTACTTC. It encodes CARSTVQETQYF.

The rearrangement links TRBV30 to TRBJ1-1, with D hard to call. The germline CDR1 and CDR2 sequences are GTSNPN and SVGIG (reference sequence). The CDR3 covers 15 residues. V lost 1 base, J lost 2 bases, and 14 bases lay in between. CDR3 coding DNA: TGTGCCTGGAGTGCCACGTCAGGAGGAAACACTGAAGCTTTCTTT. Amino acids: CAWSATSGGNTEAFF.

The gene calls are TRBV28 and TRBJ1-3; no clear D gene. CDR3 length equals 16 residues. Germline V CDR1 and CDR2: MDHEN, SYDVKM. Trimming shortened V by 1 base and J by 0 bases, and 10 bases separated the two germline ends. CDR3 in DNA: TGTGCCAGCAGTTTATTGGCAGTGGCCTCTGGAAACACCATATATTTT. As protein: CASSLLAVASGNTIYF.